The table lists the clone carrying this T cell receptor beta chain with a count of one. This specimen comes from a study of blood T cells in healthy people across ages. Together with a sample-barcoded 5' primer, a J-beta primer mix was included in a second PCR lasting roughly 7 to 11 cycles. TCRdb re-analysed the 5' RACE reads in MiXCR, keeping a single row per CDR3 protein. The sample records 850,000 to 1,000,000 distinct CDR3 sequences, approximately 50% being singletons. V shed 8 bases and J shed 6 bases, with 27 bases lying between them. The CDR3 covers 17 residues. Germline V CDR1 and CDR2: MNHEY, SVGEGT.

Sequenced material: blood. This chain uses TRBV6-2 or TRBV6-3 with TRBJ2-3; D unclear. The TCR comes from a woman in her sixties or seventies in good health. CDR3 protein: CASRQEGRQPTLDTQYF. CDR3 coding DNA: TGTGCCAGCCGTCAGGAAGGGCGGCAACCCACATTGGATACGCAGTATTTT.